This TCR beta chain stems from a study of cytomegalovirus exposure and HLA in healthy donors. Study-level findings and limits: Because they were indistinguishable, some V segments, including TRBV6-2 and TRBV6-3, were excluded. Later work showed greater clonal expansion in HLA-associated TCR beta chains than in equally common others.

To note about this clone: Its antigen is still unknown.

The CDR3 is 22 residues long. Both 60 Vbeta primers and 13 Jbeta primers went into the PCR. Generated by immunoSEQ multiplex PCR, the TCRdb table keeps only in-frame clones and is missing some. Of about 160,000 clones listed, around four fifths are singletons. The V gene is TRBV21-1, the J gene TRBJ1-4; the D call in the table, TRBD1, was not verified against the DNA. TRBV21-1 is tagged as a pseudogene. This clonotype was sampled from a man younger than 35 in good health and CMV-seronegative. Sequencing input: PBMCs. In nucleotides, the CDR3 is TGTGCCAGCAGCAAAGGACCACAGGGGGCGCGTTTCATGGGGGCGTCGGCTGAAAAACTGTTTTTT. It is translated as CASSKGPQGARFMGASAEKLFF.